These 10 T cell receptor beta chains share one sample of origin, sequenced in a study of blood T cell repertoires in COVID-19. The assay was immunoSEQ multiplex PCR, and TCRdb's table has in-frame clones only and misses some. The sample consists of some 270,000 clones, around 86% of them appearing once. Sequenced: peripheral blood. The source is a woman aged 60 to 75 who had recovered from COVID-19.

This rearrangement joins TRBV6-5 to TRBJ2-7; possible D gene TRBD1, 6 bases. V dropped 6 bases and J dropped 3 bases, with 18 bases sitting between them. Germline V gene sequence: CDR1 MNHEY, CDR2 SVGAGI. The CDR3 runs 15 residues. The CDR3 bases are TGTGCCAGCAGCCGAATTGGGACACAGTACTACGAGCAGTACTTC. Amino acids: CASSRIGTQYYEQYF.

The V gene is TRBV5-4, the J gene TRBJ2-2; D possibly corresponds to TRBD2 (7 bases). V was pared by 4 bases and J by 2 bases, with 18 bases between. This CDR3 contains 17 residues. Germline lookup yields CDR1 SGHNT and CDR2 YYREEE (reference sequence). Here the CDR3 DNA reads TGTGCCAGCAGCACCGGGGTGGCGGGGGCAAACACCGGGGAGCTGTTTTTT. Translating gives CASSTGVAGANTGELFF.

The chain joins TRBV5-1 to TRBJ1-1, with 8 bases matching TRBD1. This CDR3 has 14 residues. Germline CDR1 SGHRS, CDR2 YFSETQ. After removal of 5 bases from V and 5 bases from J, the junction contained 8 bases not matched to a gene. CDR3 region: CASRMDRVGTEAFF. In DNA form, the CDR3 reads TGCGCCAGCAGAATGGACAGGGTTGGAACTGAAGCTTTCTTT.

The table lists this clone with a count of one. This chain links TRBV6-5 with TRBJ1-4; D is unresolved. The CDR3 is 12 residues long. Germline V CDR1 and CDR2: MNHEY, SVGAGI. V lost 2 bases to trimming and J lost 8 bases, with 6 bases between them. This CDR3 reads CASSYDREKLFF. In DNA, the CDR3 is TGTGCCAGCAGTTACGATCGGGAAAAACTGTTTTTT.

The chain employs TRBV5-1 and TRBJ1-2; 10 positions match TRBD1. CDR3 length: 14 residues. Germline lookup yields CDR1 SGHRS and CDR2 YFSETQ. Trimming removed 4 bases from V and 8 bases from J; junction bases left unmatched: 8. The CDR3: CASSRTGQGEGYTF. The CDR3 bases are TGCGCCAGCAGCCGAACTGGACAGGGGGAGGGCTACACCTTC.

The chain links TRBV19 to TRBJ2-1, with D perhaps matching TRBD1 (6 bases). Germline V lookup: CDR1 LNHDA, CDR2 SQIVND (reference sequence). V lost 6 bases to trimming and J lost 2 bases, with 14 bases between them. The length of the CDR3 is 15 residues. In DNA form, the CDR3 reads TGTGCCAGTAGCCCGTTGAGGGGGACCTACAATGAGCAGTTCTTC. This gives the protein CASSPLRGTYNEQFF.

The rearrangement joins TRBV7-2 to TRBJ2-2; 9 positions match TRBD2. Germline values: CDR1 SGHTA, CDR2 FQGNSA. After removal of 4 bases from V and 5 bases from J, the junction contained 8 bases not matched to a gene. The CDR3 sequence is 16 residues long. The CDR3 reads CASSSSGSGGTGELFF. The CDR3, as DNA: TGTGCCAGCAGCTCATCGGGTAGCGGGGGTACCGGGGAGCTGTTTTTT. The variable domain in full, completed from reference TRBV7-2 and TRBJ2-2, reads GAGVSQSPSNKVTEKGKDVELRCDPISGHTALYWYRQSLGQGLEFLIYFQGNSAPDKSGLPSDRFSAERTGGSVSTLTIQRTQQEDSAVYLCASSSSGSGGTGELFFGEGSRLTVL.

As regards this clone: At the DNA level, this CDR3 is encoded by other sequences in the same sample as well. The CDR3 nucleotides are TGTGCCAGCAGCTTATTGGGGGGGGGCACAGATACGCAGTATTTT. It yields the protein CASSLLGGGTDTQYF. V is TRBV7-2 and J is TRBJ2-3, with 7 bases identical to TRBD2. CDR3 length equals 15 residues. The junction had 3 bases not matched to a gene; V was cut back by 2 bases and J by 1 base. In germline, CDR1 is SGHTA, CDR2 FQGNSA.

The genes are TRBV6-5 and TRBJ1-3, with 9 bases identical to TRBD1. The ends lost 4 bases at V and 4 bases at J; junction bases unmatched: 2. The CDR3 contains 14 residues. Per germline, CDR1 MNHEY and CDR2 SVGAGI. CDR3 loop: CASSWTGEGNTIYF. CDR3 coding DNA: TGTGCCAGCAGTTGGACAGGGGAAGGAAACACCATATATTTT.

The CDR3 bases are TGTGCCAGCAGCTTATCCGGGGGAGGGAACGGGGAGCTGTTTTTT. Translating it yields CASSLSGGGNGELFF. The rearrangement links TRBV11-3 to TRBJ2-2, with 7 bases identical to TRBD2. The CDR3 has 15 residues. The V and J ends lost 2 bases and 7 bases, in that order; junction bases with no gene match: 7. The germline V gene has CDR1 SGHNT and CDR2 YENEEA.